This TCR beta chain originates from a study of T-cell reconstitution after alpha-beta-depleted transplantation in children. The study's findings and limits: Hyperexpanded clones declined; after one year, newly produced T cells mostly supplied diversity. High day-60 TCRbeta diversity in some patients came from surviving recipient T cells and thymic progenitors. Expanded graft clones numbering several hundred reportedly gave rise to alpha-beta T cells about two months after transplant.

Note on this clonotype: What it binds is unknown.

Construction of the TCRbeta library involved unique molecular identifiers. In TCRdb, the PCR reads were re-called with MiXCR into one record per CDR3 protein. Seen here are hundreds of thousands of distinct CDR3 sequences, about 17% observed once, and the top ten hold 29%. The V and J ends lost 4 bases and 16 bases respectively, with 18 bases between them. The CDR3 is made up of 12 amino acids. Germline CDR1 SGHDT, CDR2 YYEEEE. The chain links TRBV5-6 to TRBJ2-1, with D possibly being TRBD1 (6 bases). The sequence was obtained from a boy less than two years old who had a stem cell transplant for Wiskott-Aldrich syndrome, so the T cells may come from the graft donor. Specimen: PBMCs, mostly from graft donor cells, collected 360 days after TCRalphabeta/CD19-depleted stem cell transplant. In DNA form, the CDR3 reads TGTGCCAGCAGCCATAGCCGGGACATGAAATTCTTC. The encoded protein is CASSHSRDMKFF.